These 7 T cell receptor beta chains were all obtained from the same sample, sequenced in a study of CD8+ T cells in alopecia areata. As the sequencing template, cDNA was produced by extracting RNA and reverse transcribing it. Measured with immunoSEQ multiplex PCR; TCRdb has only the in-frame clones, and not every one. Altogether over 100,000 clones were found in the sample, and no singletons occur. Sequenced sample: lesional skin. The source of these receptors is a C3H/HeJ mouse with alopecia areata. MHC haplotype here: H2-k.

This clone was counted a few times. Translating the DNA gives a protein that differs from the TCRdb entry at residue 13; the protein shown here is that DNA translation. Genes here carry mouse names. CDR3 sequence: CASGGQGARTGNTLYF. The sequenced part of the CDR3 DNA is TGTGCCAGCGGTGGTCAGGGGGCGCGGACTGGAAATACG. The V and J genes are TRBV13-2 and TRBJ1-3; 8 positions match TRBD1. The CDR3 is cut off 3 residues early in the read; its end comes from the germline J gene. The germline CDR1 and CDR2 sequences are NNHNN and SYGAGS (reference sequence). The V and J ends lost 3 bases and 2 bases, in that order; junction bases with no gene match: 7. This CDR3 region has 16 residues.

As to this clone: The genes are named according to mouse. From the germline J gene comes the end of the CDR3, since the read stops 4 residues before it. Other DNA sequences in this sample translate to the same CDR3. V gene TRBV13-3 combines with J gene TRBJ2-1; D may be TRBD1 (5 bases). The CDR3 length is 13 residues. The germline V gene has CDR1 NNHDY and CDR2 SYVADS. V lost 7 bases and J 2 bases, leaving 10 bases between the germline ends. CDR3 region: CASLRGDYAEQFF. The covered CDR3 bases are TGTGCCAGCTTGAGGGGAGACTATGCT.

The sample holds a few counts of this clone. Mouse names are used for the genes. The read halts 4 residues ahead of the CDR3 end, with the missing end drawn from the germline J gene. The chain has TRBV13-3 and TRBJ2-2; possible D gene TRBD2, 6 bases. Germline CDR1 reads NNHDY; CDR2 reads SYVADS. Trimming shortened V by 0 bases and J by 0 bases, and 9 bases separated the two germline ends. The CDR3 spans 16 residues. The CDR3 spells CASSDDWAANTGQLYF. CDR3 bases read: TGTGCCAGCAGTGATGACTGGGCTGCAAACACCGGG.

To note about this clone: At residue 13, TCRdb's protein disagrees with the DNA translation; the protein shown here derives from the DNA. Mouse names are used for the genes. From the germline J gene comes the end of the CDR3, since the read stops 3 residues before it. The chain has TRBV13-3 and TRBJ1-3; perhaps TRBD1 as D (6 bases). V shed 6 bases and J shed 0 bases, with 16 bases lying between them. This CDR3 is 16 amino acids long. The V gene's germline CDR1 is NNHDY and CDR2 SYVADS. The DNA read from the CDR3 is TGTGCCAGCACCCCCGGGACACCCCCTTCTGGAAATACG. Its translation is CASTPGTPPSGNT. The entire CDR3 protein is CASTPGTPPSGNTLYF.

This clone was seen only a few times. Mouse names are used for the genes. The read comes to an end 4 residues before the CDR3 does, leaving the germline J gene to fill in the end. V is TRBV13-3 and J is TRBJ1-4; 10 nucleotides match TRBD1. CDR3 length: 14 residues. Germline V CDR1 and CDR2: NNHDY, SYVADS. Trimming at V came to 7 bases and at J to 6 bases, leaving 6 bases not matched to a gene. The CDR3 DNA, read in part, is TGTGCCAGCCGAGGTGGGACAGGGGACGAA. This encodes CASRGGTGDE. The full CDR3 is CASRGGTGDERLFF.

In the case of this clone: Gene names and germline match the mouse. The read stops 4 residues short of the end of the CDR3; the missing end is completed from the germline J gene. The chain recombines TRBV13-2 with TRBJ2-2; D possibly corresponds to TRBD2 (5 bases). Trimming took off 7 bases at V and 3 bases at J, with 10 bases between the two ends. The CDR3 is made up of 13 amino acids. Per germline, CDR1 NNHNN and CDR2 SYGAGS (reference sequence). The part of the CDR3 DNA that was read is TGTGCCAGCATTGGGGAAGACACCGGG. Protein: CASIGEDTG. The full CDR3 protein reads CASIGEDTGQLYF.

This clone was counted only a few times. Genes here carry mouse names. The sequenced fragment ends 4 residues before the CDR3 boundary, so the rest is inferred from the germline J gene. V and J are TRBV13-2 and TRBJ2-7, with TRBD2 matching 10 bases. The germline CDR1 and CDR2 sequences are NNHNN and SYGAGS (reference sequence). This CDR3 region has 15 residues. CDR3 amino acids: CASGDGGTGAYEQYF. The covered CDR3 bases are TGTGCCAGCGGTGATGGGGGGACTGGGGCTTAT.